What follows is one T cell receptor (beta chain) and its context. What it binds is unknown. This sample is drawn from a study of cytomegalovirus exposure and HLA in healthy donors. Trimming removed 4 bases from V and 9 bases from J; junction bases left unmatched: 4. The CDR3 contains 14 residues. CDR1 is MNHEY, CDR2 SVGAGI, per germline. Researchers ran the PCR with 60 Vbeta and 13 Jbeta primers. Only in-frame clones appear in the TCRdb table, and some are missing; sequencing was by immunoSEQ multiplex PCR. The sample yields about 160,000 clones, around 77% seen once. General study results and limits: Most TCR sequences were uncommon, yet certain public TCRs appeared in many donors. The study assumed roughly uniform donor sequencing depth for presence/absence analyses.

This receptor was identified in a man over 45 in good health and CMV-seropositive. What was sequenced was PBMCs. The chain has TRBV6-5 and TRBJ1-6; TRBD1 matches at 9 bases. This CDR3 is CASSFGTGISPLHF. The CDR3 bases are TGTGCCAGCAGTTTTGGGACAGGGATTTCACCCCTCCACTTT.